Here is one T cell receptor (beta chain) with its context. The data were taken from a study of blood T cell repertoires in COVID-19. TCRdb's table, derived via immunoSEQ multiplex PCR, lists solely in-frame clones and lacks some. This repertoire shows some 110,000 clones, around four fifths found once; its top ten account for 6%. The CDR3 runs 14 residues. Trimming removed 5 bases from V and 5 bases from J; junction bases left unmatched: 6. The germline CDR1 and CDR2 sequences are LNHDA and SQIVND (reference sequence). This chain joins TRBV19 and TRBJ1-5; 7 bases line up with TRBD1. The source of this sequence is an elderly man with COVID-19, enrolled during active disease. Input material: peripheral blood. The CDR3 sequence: CASSLGGRDQPQHF. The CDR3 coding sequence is TGTGCCAGTAGTTTAGGGGGCCGAGATCAGCCCCAGCATTTT.